Each of the 18 T cell receptor beta chains below was sequenced from the same sample in a study of cytomegalovirus exposure and HLA in healthy donors. Use of 60 Vbeta and 13 Jbeta primers characterized the PCR. Method: immunoSEQ multiplex PCR; TCRdb's copy keeps in-frame clones and lacks some. The sample has more than 85,000 clones, 60% to 85% seen once. The sample was PBMCs. Every receptor here comes from a male donor in good health and CMV-seronegative.

This clone was detected only a few times. This rearrangement joins TRBV6-5 to TRBJ2-7, with 8 bases aligning to TRBD1. V lost 0 bases, J lost 5 bases, and 6 bases stayed unmatched. Per the germline V gene, CDR1 is MNHEY and CDR2 is SVGAGI. This CDR3 is built from 15 residues. This CDR3 reads CASSYSKQGAHEQYF. In nucleotides, the CDR3 is TGTGCCAGCAGTTACTCGAAGCAGGGGGCGCACGAGCAGTACTTC.

This chain joins TRBV18 and TRBJ2-5; D may be TRBD1 (6 bases). The germline gives CDR1 KGHSH, CDR2 LQKENI. V lost 6 bases and J 1 base, leaving 9 bases between the germline ends. CDR3 size: 13 residues. CDR3 region: CASSQQGQETQYF. As DNA, the CDR3 is TGTGCCAGCTCTCAACAGGGCCAAGAGACCCAGTACTTC.

The J gene is TRBJ2-1, the V gene TRBV11-2; TRBD2 matches at 11 bases. Unmatched junction bases numbered 6, after V lost 0 bases and J lost 2 bases. The CDR3 is made up of 18 amino acids. Germline CDR1 SGHAT, CDR2 FQNNGV. DNA of the CDR3: TGTGCCAGCAGCTTAGATACTAGCGGGAGAGGACCCTACAATGAGCAGTTCTTC. Protein product: CASSLDTSGRGPYNEQFF.

The chain has TRBV7-9 and TRBJ2-1, with a tentative D call TRBD2 (6 bases). The germline V gene encodes CDR1 SEHNR and CDR2 FQNEAQ (reference sequence). V dropped 4 bases and J dropped 14 bases, with 15 bases sitting between them. CDR3 length: 12 residues. The CDR3 region is CASSSPGLREFF. The CDR3, as DNA: TGTGCCAGCAGCTCCCCGGGACTTAGGGAGTTCTTC.

The chain has TRBV27 and TRBJ2-7; TRBD1 matches 9 bases. The V segment lost 4 bases and the J segment 2 bases; nucleotides outside the gene matches: 6. CDR3 length: 15 amino acids. Germline CDR1 and CDR2: MNHEY and SMNVEV (reference sequence). CDR3 protein: CASSYRQGGAYEQYF. Written as DNA, the CDR3 is TGTGCCAGCAGTTATCGACAGGGGGGGGCCTACGAGCAGTACTTC.

V gene TRBV27 combines with J gene TRBJ1-5, with 9 bases lining up with TRBD1. The CDR3 is 15 amino acids. CDR1 is MNHEY and CDR2 is SMNVEV in the germline V gene (reference sequence). With 3 bases clipped from V and 9 bases from J, the junction kept 9 bases outside the gene matches. The CDR3 sequence is CASSFRPGTGLPQHF. Here the CDR3 DNA reads TGTGCCAGCAGTTTCCGTCCCGGGACAGGGTTGCCCCAGCATTTT.

This clone has only a few counts. V and J are TRBV6-1 and TRBJ1-5; 9 nucleotides align to TRBD1. The germline gives CDR1 MNHNS, CDR2 SASEGT. Trimming took 7 bases from V and 6 from J; bases not matched to a gene: 10. The CDR3 extends over 15 amino acids. The CDR3 here is CASTTGGALGQPQHF. The CDR3 nucleotides read TGTGCCAGCACTACAGGGGGCGCATTAGGTCAGCCCCAGCATTTT.

Concerning this clone itself: Within the sample, other DNA sequences also encode this same CDR3. The V and J genes are TRBV5-1 and TRBJ2-1; 10 positions agree with TRBD2. Per germline, CDR1 SGHRS and CDR2 YFSETQ. V lost 4 bases, J lost 6 bases, and 7 bases stayed unmatched. The CDR3 is 15 amino acids. The CDR3: CASSALAGAGNEQFF. DNA of the CDR3: TGCGCCAGCAGCGCCCTAGCGGGAGCAGGCAATGAGCAGTTCTTC.

The chain combines TRBV7-2 with TRBJ1-5; D may be TRBD1 (6 bases). Germline V gene data show CDR1 as SGHTA and CDR2 as FQGNSA. The ends were cut back, 5 bases at V and 1 base at J, with 24 bases in the middle. CDR3 length: 19 amino acids. Written as DNA, the CDR3 is TGTGCCAGCAGCGGGGGGGCAGGGCTTAGTCGGGGCAGCAATCAGCCCCAGCATTTT. It specifies CASSGGAGLSRGSNQPQHF.

This chain links TRBV7-9 with TRBJ2-1; D is perhaps TRBD1 (5 bases). The CDR3 extends over 12 amino acids. Looked up from germline, CDR1 is SEHNR and CDR2 is FQNEAQ (reference sequence). The ends were cut back, 2 bases at V and 9 bases at J, with 8 bases in the middle. The CDR3 DNA sequence: TGTGCCAGCAGCTTAAAAGGGGTTGAGCAGTTCTTC. Protein: CASSLKGVEQFF.

The chain is built from TRBV7-2 and TRBJ1-3; 8 nucleotides line up with TRBD1. The CDR3 loop spans 16 amino acids. CDR1 SGHTA and CDR2 FQGNSA come from the germline V gene. The junction had 5 bases not matched to a gene; V was cut back by 1 base and J by 3 bases. The CDR3 DNA reads TGTGCCAGCAGCTTAGGGACAGGGATGGGTGGAAACACCATATATTTT. Translation gives CASSLGTGMGGNTIYF.

For this clone: Other DNA sequences in the same sample also yield this CDR3. The chain has TRBV9 and TRBJ2-1; TRBD1 agrees at 8 bases. This CDR3 spans 13 amino acids. J was trimmed by 9 bases and V by 3 bases; bases with no gene match: 5. Germline V CDR1 and CDR2: SGDLS, YYNGEE. The CDR3: CASSEAGGGEQFF. In nucleotides, the CDR3 is TGTGCCAGCAGCGAAGCAGGGGGCGGTGAGCAGTTCTTC.

The chain carries TRBV19 and TRBJ1-5; D is ambiguous. The V end was cut by 11 bases, the J end by 0 bases, with 11 bases between. CDR3 length: 13 amino acids. Germline V gene data show CDR1 as LNHDA and CDR2 as SQIVND (reference sequence). CDR3 protein: CAVATYSNQPQHF. The CDR3 DNA follows: TGTGCCGTCGCCACCTATAGCAATCAGCCCCAGCATTTT.

The V call is TRBV27, the J call TRBJ2-3, with TRBD2 matching over 13 bases. V lost 6 bases and J lost 0; bases outside the gene matches: 9. The germline CDR1 and CDR2 sequences are MNHEY and SMNVEV (reference sequence). CDR3 length equals 18 residues. The CDR3 DNA follows: TGTGCCAGCAGCCGTAGGGTACTAGCGGGAGGGAGCACAGATACGCAGTATTTT. It is translated as CASSRRVLAGGSTDTQYF.

J is TRBJ2-3 and V is TRBV9, with unresolved D. This CDR3 is 16 amino acids long. V shed 4 bases and J shed 0 bases, with 15 bases lying between them. The germline V gene encodes CDR1 SGDLS and CDR2 YYNGEE. The CDR3 nucleotides read TGTGCCAGCAGCTTACGACCTCTAGTGAGCACAGATACGCAGTATTTT. This gives the protein CASSLRPLVSTDTQYF.

This clone came up once. The chain links TRBV29-1 to TRBJ2-7; possibly TRBD1 for D (6 bases). The germline V and J ends were trimmed by 7 bases and 0 bases, with 13 bases remaining between them. From germline, CDR1 is SQVTM and CDR2 ANQGSEA. The CDR3 length is 13 residues. This CDR3 is CSAGGQFSYEQYF. The CDR3 DNA follows: TGCAGCGCCGGAGGACAGTTCTCCTACGAGCAGTACTTC.

The V gene is TRBV11-3, the J gene TRBJ2-3; 11 positions agree with TRBD2. CDR1 is SGHNT and CDR2 is YENEEA in the germline V gene. The CDR3 spans 18 residues. After removal of 2 bases from V and 0 bases from J, the junction contained 7 bases not matched to a gene. The CDR3 DNA follows: TGTGCCAGCAGCTTAAATGCGGGACTAGCGGTTAGCACAGATACGCAGTATTTT. Its translation is CASSLNAGLAVSTDTQYF.

This sequence joins TRBV25-1 and TRBJ2-3; 8 bases fit TRBD1. This CDR3 region has 15 residues. The germline V gene encodes CDR1 MGHDK and CDR2 SYGVNS. The J segment lost 2 bases and the V segment lost 6 bases, leaving 7 bases of the junction unmatched. In nucleotides, the CDR3 is TGTGCCAGCAGAGGTCGGGACAGGTACACAGATACGCAGTATTTT. Translation gives CASRGRDRYTDTQYF.